This TCR beta chain was identified in a study of Tregs in tolerant kidney transplant recipients. Assay used: immunoSEQ multiplex PCR; TCRdb lists only in-frame clones, some missing. The sample yields fewer than 55,000 clones, about 92% seen once. The germline V gene encodes CDR1 MGHRA and CDR2 YSYEKL. J was trimmed by 0 bases and V by 3 bases; bases with no gene match: 4. This CDR3 is 15 amino acids long. About this clone: Antigen unknown.

Study-level findings and limits: Validation in larger populations is needed because few patients were studied. This study did not directly address biological reproducibility.

Related graft donors supplied nonmyeloablative bone marrow transplants, and mixed chimerism was transient. Thawed PBMCs were FACS-sorted into unstimulated CD4+CD25+CD127- regulatory T cells, CD4+CD25- non-regulatory cells, CD4 and CD8 cells. The chain recombines TRBV4-1 with TRBJ1-1; 7 bases agree with TRBD1. This material consisted of CD8+ T cells from blood (PBMCs), taken 12 months after the transplant. This clonotype was sampled from a human patient who received a combined kidney and bone marrow transplant. A share of the T cells may be of graft donor origin. CDR3 sequence: CASSQGTDLNTEAFF. CDR3 bases: TGCGCCAGCAGCCAGGGGACAGATTTGAACACTGAAGCTTTCTTT.